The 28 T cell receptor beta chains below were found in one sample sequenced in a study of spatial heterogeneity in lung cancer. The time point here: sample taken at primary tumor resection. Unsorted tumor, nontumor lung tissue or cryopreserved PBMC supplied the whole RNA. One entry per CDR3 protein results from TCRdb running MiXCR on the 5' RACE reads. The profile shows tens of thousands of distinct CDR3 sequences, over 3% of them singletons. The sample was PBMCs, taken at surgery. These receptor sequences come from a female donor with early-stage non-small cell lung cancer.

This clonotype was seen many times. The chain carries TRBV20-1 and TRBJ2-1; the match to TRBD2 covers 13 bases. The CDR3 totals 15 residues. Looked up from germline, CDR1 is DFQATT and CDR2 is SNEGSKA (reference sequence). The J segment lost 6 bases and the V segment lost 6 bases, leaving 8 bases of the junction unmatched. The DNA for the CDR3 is TGCAGTGCACGACTAGCGGGAGGTGGTGGCAATGAGCAGTTCTTC. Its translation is CSARLAGGGGNEQFF.

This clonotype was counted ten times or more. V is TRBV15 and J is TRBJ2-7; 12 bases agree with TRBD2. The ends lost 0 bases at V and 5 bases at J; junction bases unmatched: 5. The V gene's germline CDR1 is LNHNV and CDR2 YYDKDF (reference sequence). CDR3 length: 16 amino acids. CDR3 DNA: TGTGCCACCAGCAGAGATCTGGGACTAGCGGGTAACGAGCAGTACTTC. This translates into CATSRDLGLAGNEQYF.

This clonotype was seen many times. The CDR3 sequence: CASSPPGRVEKLFF. Written as DNA, the CDR3 is TGTGCCAGCAGTCCACCCGGGCGGGTTGAAAAACTGTTTTTT. This chain joins TRBV27 and TRBJ1-4; D remains ambiguous. CDR1 is MNHEY and CDR2 is SMNVEV in the germline V gene (reference sequence). V lost 5 bases and J lost 7, with 14 bases in between. The CDR3 runs 14 residues. Using reference TRBV27 and TRBJ1-4 for the parts outside the CDR3, the full variable domain is EAQVTQNPRYLITVTGKKLTVTCSQNMNHEYMSWYRQDPGLGLRQIYYSMNVEVTDKGDVPEGYKVSRKEKRNFPLILESPSPNQTSLYFCASSPPGRVEKLFFGSGTQLSVL.

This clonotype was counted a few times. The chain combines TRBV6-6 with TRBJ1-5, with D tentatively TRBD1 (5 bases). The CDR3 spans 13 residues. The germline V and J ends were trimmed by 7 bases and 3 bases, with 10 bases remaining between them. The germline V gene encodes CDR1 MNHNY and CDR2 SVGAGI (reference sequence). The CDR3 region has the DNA TGTGCCAGCACCTCGACAGTCAATCAGCCCCAGCATTTT. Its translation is CASTSTVNQPQHF.

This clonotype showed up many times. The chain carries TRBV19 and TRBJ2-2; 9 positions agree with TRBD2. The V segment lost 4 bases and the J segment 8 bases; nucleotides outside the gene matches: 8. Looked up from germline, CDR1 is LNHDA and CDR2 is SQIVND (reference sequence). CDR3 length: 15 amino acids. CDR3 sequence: CASSNPSGMGGELFF. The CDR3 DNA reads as TGTGCCAGTAGTAACCCTAGCGGGATGGGAGGGGAGCTGTTTTTT.

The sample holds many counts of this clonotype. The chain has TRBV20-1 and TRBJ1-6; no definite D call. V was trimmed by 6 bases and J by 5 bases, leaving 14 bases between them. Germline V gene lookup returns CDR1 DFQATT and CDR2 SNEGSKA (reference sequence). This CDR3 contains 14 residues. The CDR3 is CSALAAVDNSPLHF. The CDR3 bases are TGCAGTGCCCTGGCAGCCGTGGATAATTCACCCCTCCACTTT.

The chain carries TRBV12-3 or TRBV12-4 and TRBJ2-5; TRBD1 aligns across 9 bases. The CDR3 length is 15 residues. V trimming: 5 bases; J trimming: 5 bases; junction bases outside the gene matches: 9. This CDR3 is CASSPRGTGMETQYF. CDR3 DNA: TGTGCCAGCAGTCCCCGCGGGACAGGGATGGAGACCCAGTACTTC.

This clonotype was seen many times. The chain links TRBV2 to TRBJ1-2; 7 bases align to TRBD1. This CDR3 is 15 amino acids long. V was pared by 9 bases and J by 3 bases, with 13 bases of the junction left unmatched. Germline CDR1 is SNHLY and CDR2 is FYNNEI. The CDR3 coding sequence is TGTGCCAGTGCCCGGGGGCAGGGGGGTGACTATGGCTACACCTTC. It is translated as CASARGQGGDYGYTF.

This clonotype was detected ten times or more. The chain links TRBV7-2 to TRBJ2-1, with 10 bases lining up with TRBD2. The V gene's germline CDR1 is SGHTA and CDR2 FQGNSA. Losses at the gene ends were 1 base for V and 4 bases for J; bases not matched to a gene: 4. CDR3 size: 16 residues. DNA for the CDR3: TGTGCCAGCAGCTTAGTGGTAGCGGGAGGATACAATGAGCAGTTCTTC. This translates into CASSLVVAGGYNEQFF.

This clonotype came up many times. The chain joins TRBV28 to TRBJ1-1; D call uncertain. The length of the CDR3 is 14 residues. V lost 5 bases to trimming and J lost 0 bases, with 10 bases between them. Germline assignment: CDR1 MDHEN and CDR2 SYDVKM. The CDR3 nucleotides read TGTGCCAGCAGTCCCCCACGCCTGAACACTGAAGCTTTCTTT. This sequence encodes CASSPPRLNTEAFF.

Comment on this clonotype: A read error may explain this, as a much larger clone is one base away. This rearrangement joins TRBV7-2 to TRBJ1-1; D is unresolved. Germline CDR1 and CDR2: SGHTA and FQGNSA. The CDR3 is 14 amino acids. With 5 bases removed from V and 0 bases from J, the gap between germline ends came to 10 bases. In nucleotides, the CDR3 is TGTGCCAGCAGCCTGAGGGTGGTGAACACTGAAGCTTTCTTT. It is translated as CASSLRVVNTEAFF.

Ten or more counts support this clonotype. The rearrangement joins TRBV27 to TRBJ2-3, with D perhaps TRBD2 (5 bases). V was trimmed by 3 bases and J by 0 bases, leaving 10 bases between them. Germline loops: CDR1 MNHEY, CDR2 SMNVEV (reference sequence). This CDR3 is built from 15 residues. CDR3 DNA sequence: TGTGCCAGCAGTTTCCCCGGCGGGAGCACAGATACGCAGTATTTT. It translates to CASSFPGGSTDTQYF.

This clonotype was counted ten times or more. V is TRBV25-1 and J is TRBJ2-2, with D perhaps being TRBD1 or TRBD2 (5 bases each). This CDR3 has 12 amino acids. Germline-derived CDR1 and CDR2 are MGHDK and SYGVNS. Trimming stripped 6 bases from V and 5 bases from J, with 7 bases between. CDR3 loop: CASRWGTGELFF. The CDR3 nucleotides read TGTGCCAGCAGATGGGGGACCGGGGAGCTGTTTTTT.

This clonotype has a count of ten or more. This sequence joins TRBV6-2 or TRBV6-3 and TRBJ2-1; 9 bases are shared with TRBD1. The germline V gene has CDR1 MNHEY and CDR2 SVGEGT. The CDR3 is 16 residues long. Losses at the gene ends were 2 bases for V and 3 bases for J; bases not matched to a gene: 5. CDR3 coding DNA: TGTGCCAGCAGTTACGCTGCGGGACAGGGCTACAATGAGCAGTTCTTC. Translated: CASSYAAGQGYNEQFF.

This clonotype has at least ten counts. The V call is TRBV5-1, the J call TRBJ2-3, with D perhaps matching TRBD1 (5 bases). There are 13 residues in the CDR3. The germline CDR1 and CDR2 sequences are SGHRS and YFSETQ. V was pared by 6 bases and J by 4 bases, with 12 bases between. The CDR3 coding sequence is TGCGCCAGCAAGCCAGACAGTCCAGATACGCAGTATTTT. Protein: CASKPDSPDTQYF.

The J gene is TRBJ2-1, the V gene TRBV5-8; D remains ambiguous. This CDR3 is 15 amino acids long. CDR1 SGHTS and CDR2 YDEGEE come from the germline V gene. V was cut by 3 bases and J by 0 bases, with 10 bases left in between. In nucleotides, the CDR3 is TGTGCCAGCAGCTCCGTCCGTAGCTCCTACAATGAGCAGTTCTTC. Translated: CASSSVRSSYNEQFF.

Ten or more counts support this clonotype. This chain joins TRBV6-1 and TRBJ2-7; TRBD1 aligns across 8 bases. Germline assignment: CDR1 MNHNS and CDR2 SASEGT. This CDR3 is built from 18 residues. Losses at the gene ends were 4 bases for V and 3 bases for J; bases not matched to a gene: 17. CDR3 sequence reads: CASSVDRVAPHHFYEQYF. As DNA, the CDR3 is TGTGCCAGCAGTGTGGACAGGGTAGCCCCTCACCACTTCTACGAGCAGTACTTC.

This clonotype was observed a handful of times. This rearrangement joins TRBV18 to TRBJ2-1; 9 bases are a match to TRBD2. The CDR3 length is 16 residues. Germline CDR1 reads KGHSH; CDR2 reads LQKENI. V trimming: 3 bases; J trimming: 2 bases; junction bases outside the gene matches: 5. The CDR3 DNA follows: TGTGCCAGCTCACCCCTAGCGGGACAAGCCTACAATGAGCAGTTCTTC. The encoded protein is CASSPLAGQAYNEQFF.

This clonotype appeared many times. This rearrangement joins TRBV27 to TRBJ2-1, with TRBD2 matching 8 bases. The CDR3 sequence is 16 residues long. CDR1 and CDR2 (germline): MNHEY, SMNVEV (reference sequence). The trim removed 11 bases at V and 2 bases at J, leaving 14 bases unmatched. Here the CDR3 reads CACDPNGRATYNEQFF. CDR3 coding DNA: TGTGCCTGCGATCCGAACGGGAGGGCCACCTACAATGAGCAGTTCTTC.

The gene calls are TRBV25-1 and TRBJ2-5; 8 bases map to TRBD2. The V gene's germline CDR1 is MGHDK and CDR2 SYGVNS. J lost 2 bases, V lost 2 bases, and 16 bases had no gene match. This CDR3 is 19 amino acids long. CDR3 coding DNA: TGTGCCAGCAGTGAAAAATGCCGATTCGGGGGGGTAACGCAAGAGACCCAGTACTTC. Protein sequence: CASSEKCRFGGVTQETQYF.

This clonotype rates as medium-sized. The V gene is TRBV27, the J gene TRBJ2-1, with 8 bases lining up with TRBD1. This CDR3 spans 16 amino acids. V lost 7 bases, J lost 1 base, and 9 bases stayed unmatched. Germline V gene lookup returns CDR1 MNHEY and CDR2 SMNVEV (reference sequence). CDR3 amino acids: CASNAGGMGSYNEQFF. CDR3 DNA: TGTGCCAGCAATGCAGGGGGCATGGGGTCCTACAATGAGCAGTTCTTC.

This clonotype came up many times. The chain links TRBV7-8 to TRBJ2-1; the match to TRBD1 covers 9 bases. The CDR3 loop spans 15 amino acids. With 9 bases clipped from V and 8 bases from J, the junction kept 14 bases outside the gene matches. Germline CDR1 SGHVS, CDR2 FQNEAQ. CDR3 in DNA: TGTGCCAGTGGAATAGGGGGACAGGGTTGGTATGAGCAGTTCTTC. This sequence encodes CASGIGGQGWYEQFF.

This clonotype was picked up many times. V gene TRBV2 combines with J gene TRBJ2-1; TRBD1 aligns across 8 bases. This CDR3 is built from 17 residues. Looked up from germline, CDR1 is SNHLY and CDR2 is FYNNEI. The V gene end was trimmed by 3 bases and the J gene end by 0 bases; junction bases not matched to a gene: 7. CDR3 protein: CASSDRGRMYSYNEQFF. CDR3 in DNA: TGTGCCAGCAGTGACAGGGGGCGTATGTACTCCTACAATGAGCAGTTCTTC.

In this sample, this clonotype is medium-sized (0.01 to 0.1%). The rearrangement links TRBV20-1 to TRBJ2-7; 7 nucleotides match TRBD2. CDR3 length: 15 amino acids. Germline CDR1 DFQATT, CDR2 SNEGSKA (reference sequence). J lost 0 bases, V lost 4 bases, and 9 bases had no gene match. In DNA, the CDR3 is TGCAGTGCTACACATACTAGCGATCCCTCCTACGAGCAGTACTTC. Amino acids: CSATHTSDPSYEQYF.

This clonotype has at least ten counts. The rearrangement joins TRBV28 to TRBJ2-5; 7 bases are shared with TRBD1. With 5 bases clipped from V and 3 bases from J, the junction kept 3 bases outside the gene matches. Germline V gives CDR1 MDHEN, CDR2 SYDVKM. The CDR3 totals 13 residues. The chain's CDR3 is CASSATGEETQYF. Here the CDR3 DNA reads TGTGCCAGCAGTGCTACAGGGGAAGAGACCCAGTACTTC.

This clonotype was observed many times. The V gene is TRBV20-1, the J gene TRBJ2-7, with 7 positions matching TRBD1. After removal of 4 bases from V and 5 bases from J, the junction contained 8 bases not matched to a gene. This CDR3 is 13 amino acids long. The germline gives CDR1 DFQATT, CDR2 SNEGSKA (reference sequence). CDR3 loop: CSAKRQGVHEQYF. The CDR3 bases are TGCAGTGCTAAAAGACAGGGTGTACACGAGCAGTACTTC.

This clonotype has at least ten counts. The CDR3 DNA is TGCAGTGCCCGGGCCCAATCTGGGGGCACTGAAGCTTTCTTT. Translating it yields CSARAQSGGTEAFF. The chain combines TRBV20-1 with TRBJ1-1; tentative D call: TRBD1 (5 bases). The CDR3 has 14 amino acids. V was clipped by 6 bases and J by 4 bases, with 18 bases between them. Per the germline V gene, CDR1 is DFQATT and CDR2 is SNEGSKA (reference sequence).

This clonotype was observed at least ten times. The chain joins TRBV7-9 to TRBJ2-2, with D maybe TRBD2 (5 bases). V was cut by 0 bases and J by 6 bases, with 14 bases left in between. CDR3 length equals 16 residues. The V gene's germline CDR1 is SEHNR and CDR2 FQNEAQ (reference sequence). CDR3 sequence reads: CASSLALGKGPGELFF. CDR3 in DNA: TGTGCCAGCAGCTTAGCGCTCGGGAAGGGCCCCGGGGAGCTGTTTTTT.